This T cell receptor beta chain was profiled in a study of blood T cell repertoires in COVID-19. Whole-study context: COVID-19 samples from acute and convalescent phases originated in the United States, Italy and Spain.

The germline gives CDR1 SEHNR, CDR2 FQNEAQ (reference sequence). This CDR3 contains 13 residues. V lost 5 bases to trimming and J lost 1 base, with 8 bases between them. Sequencing was performed with immunoSEQ multiplex PCR; in TCRdb, only in-frame clones are kept and a portion is missing. The repertoire includes hundreds of thousands of clones, approximately 86% of them detected once, and around 2.6% sits in the top ten. Assignment of participants to cohorts was predicated upon participant-reported clinical history. V usage is TRBV7-9 and J usage is TRBJ1-2; D is possibly TRBD1 (5 bases). The clonotype comes from a woman in her twenties or thirties with acute COVID-19. The sequenced sample was PBMCs or T cells enriched from blood (not recorded which). CDR3 DNA: TGTGCCAGCAGCGACAGTCATAACTATGGCTACACCTTC. Translation gives CASSDSHNYGYTF.